This entry lists 10 T cell receptor beta chains sequenced from one sample in a study of cytomegalovirus exposure and HLA in healthy donors. Both 60 Vbeta primers and 13 Jbeta primers went into the PCR. Method: immunoSEQ multiplex PCR; TCRdb's copy keeps in-frame clones and lacks some. The repertoire consists of 100,000 to 150,000 clones, with about three quarters occurring once and the leading ten covering approximately 13%. The sequencing input was PBMCs. These TCRs come from a woman aged 60-75 years in good health and CMV-seropositive.

The chain recombines TRBV5-4 with TRBJ2-3; 7 bases align to TRBD2. V lost 0 bases, J lost 5 bases, and 9 bases stayed unmatched. CDR1 is SGHNT, CDR2 YYREEE, per germline (reference sequence). The CDR3 loop spans 16 amino acids. The CDR3 DNA reads TGTGCCAGCAGCTTGGGAGGACTAGGATCATTAGATACGCAGTATTTT. Amino acid sequence: CASSLGGLGSLDTQYF. The full variable domain, completed using reference TRBV5-4 and TRBJ2-3, is ETGVTQSPTHLIKTRGQQVTLRCSSQSGHNTVSWYQQALGQGPQFIFQYYREEENGRGNFPPRFSGLQFPNYSSELNVNALELDDSALYLCASSLGGLGSLDTQYFGPGTRLTVL.

Note on this clone: Germline and junction disagree at one end, which may indicate a read error. This CDR3 reads CASSYGDINQGEMHF. The CDR3 DNA reads TGTGCCAGCAGTTACGGGGACATCAACCAAGGGGAGATGCACTTC. The rearrangement uses TRBV6-6 and TRBJ2-7; D perhaps matches TRBD1 (6 bases). The CDR3 spans 15 residues. Germline CDR1 and CDR2: MNHNY and SVGAGI (reference sequence).

V gene TRBV19 combines with J gene TRBJ1-2; perhaps TRBD1 as D (5 bases). The CDR3 length is 12 residues. Germline V gives CDR1 LNHDA, CDR2 SQIVND (reference sequence). V dropped 9 bases and J dropped 4 bases, with 12 bases sitting between them. CDR3 nucleotide sequence: TGTGCCAGCATTGACAGAAGCTATGGCTACACCTTC. This gives the protein CASIDRSYGYTF.

This clone was seen more than once but under ten times. The chain links TRBV6-4 to TRBJ1-1, with D maybe TRBD1 (5 bases). The CDR3 has 18 residues. Trimming removed 6 bases at V and 0 bases at J, with 23 bases between. CDR1 and CDR2 from the germline V gene are MRHNA and SNTAGT. Here the CDR3 reads CASRPLKPTEFMNTEAFF. The CDR3 coding sequence is TGTGCCAGCAGACCCCTAAAACCGACAGAATTCATGAACACTGAAGCTTTCTTT.

The CDR3 region has the DNA TGTGCCAGCACTGGTCCGCTACTGAACACTGAAGCTTTCTTT. Its translation: CASTGPLLNTEAFF. The chain couples TRBV6-1 to TRBJ1-1, with D hard to call. The CDR3 extends over 14 amino acids. CDR1 MNHNS and CDR2 SASEGT come from the germline V gene. With 7 bases removed from V and 0 bases from J, the gap between germline ends came to 12 bases.

In nucleotides, the CDR3 is TGCAGCGCGATCCGGGACAGGGTAGATACGCAGTATTTT. Protein: CSAIRDRVDTQYF. V gene TRBV29-1 combines with J gene TRBJ2-3, with TRBD1 identical over 9 bases. Germline assignment: CDR1 SQVTM and CDR2 ANQGSEA. The CDR3 consists of 13 residues. The ends lost 7 bases at V and 5 bases at J; junction bases unmatched: 7.

This clone was counted between two and nine times. The chain links TRBV5-6 to TRBJ1-2; D remains unclear. The CDR3 covers 16 residues. Per the germline V gene, CDR1 is SGHDT and CDR2 is YYEEEE. The ends were cut back, 4 bases at V and 0 bases at J, with 16 bases in the middle. The CDR3 loop reads CASSPVVRSSNYGYTF. CDR3 bases: TGTGCCAGCAGCCCGGTCGTAAGATCCTCTAACTATGGCTACACCTTC.

The chain carries TRBV5-1 and TRBJ2-7; TRBD1 aligns across 7 bases. V trimming: 1 base; J trimming: 6 bases; junction bases outside the gene matches: 10. Germline CDR1 reads SGHRS; CDR2 reads YFSETQ. CDR3 length equals 15 residues. CDR3 loop: CASSLPTGTAGEQYF. In DNA, the CDR3 is TGCGCCAGCAGCTTGCCCACCGGGACAGCCGGCGAGCAGTACTTC.

The chain is built from TRBV6-5 and TRBJ1-1; D remains unclear. The CDR3 totals 15 residues. Germline loops: CDR1 MNHEY, CDR2 SVGAGI. Trimming left V 0 bases short and J 2 bases short, with 10 bases between. The CDR3 DNA reads as TGTGCCAGCAGTTACTCGCCTGAGGGAAACACTGAAGCTTTCTTT. Translating it yields CASSYSPEGNTEAFF.

This clone was observed a handful of times. The V gene is TRBV5-5, the J gene TRBJ2-7, with TRBD1 matching over 10 bases. The CDR3 consists of 14 residues. The germline V gene has CDR1 SGHKS and CDR2 YYEKEE (reference sequence). The V segment lost 5 bases and the J segment 5 bases; nucleotides outside the gene matches: 7. In DNA form, the CDR3 reads TGTGCCAGCAGTGGGGACAGGGGAATAAACGAGCAGTACTTC. Amino acid sequence: CASSGDRGINEQYF.